The rows below give T cell receptor beta chains drawn from one sample of a study of T cells in Graves' hyperthyroidism and ophthalmopathy. TCRdb itself ran the multiplex PCR reads through MiXCR, one entry per CDR3 protein. The sample shows almost 500,000 distinct CDR3 sequences, roughly 23% of them seen only once. Sample: blood. These receptors were obtained from a woman between 65 and 79 years old with Graves' ophthalmopathy. Both conserved end residues are part of each CDR3. D genes are given only for firm matches. Clone size appears in some rows only: once, few, many, or a class for an expanded clone.

v_gene	j_gene	abundance	d_gene	CDR3nt	CDR3aa
TRBV2	TRBJ2-2	many	TRBD1	TGTGCCAGCACCCCCGACAGGGCTTCGAACACCGGGGAGCTGTTTTTT	CASTPDRASNTGELFF
TRBV30	TRBJ1-1	-	-	TGTGCCTGGACAGGGGCTGGTTGGGAAGCTTTCTTT	CAWTGAGWEAFF
TRBV6-1	TRBJ1-1	few	-	TGTGCCAGCACACTCTCACCGGGACTATCCCCTGAAGCTTTCTTT	CASTLSPGLSPEAFF
TRBV6-1	TRBJ1-1	-	-	TGTGCCAGCAACGGAGGTCGCAACACTGAAGCTTTCTTT	CASNGGRNTEAFF
TRBV3-1	TRBJ1-1	many	-	TGTGCCAGCAGCCAATCGGGGGGATTGGGCACTGAAGCTTTCTTT	CASSQSGGLGTEAFF
TRBV5-8	TRBJ2-1	many	TRBD2	TGTGCCAGCAGCCTTTGGGACTACAACAATGAGCAGTTCTTC	CASSLWDYNNEQFF
TRBV7-3	TRBJ2-5	-	-	TGTGCCAGCAGCTTAGGAAACAGGGGAGGGGAGACCCAGTACTTC	CASSLGNRGGETQYF
TRBV7-2	TRBJ2-4	-	TRBD1	TGTGCCAGCAGCCTCCCCTCGACAGGGCGTTTCGACAAAAACATTCAGTACTTC	CASSLPSTGRFDKNIQYF
TRBV6-6	TRBJ1-5	-	-	TGTGCCAGCAGTTACGTGGGGAATCAGCCCCAGCATTTT	CASSYVGNQPQHF
TRBV2	TRBJ1-2	-	TRBD1	TGTGCCAGCAGTGTACCGGGACAGGGGAATGGCTACACCTTC	CASSVPGQGNGYTF
TRBV7-3	TRBJ1-5	-	-	TGTGCCAGCAGCTTAGATGCTAATCAGCCCCAGCATTTT	CASSLDANQPQHF
TRBV9	TRBJ2-5	-	-	-	CASIDVPAAYGIKGETQYF
TRBV27	TRBJ1-5	-	-	TGTGCCAGCAGAACCGGGACAACCAGCAATCAGCCCCAGCATTTT	CASRTGTTSNQPQHF
TRBV6-6	TRBJ2-1	many	-	TGTGCCAGCAGTTACTCCCCATACAATGAGCAGTTCTTC	CASSYSPYNEQFF
TRBV7-2	TRBJ2-3	many	TRBD2	TGTGCCAGCAGCCCATCTAGCGGGAGTCAAGATACGCAGTATTTT	CASSPSSGSQDTQYF
TRBV3-1	TRBJ2-7	-	-	TGTGCCAGCAGCCGAAGCCAAGGGAGCTCCTACGAGCAGTACTTC	CASSRSQGSSYEQYF
TRBV5-4	TRBJ1-5	-	-	TGCGCCAGCAGCCAAGATGGGGGGCAGCCCCAGCATTTT	CASSQDGGQPQHF
TRBV11-2	TRBJ2-6	few	TRBD1	TGTGCCAGCAGCTTTAGGACAGGGGGTACTGGGGCCAACGTCCTGACTTTC	CASSFRTGGTGANVLTF
TRBV9	TRBJ2-1	few	TRBD2	TGTGCCAGCAGCGCGACATTAGGGGAGGGTGAGCAGTTCTTC	CASSATLGEGEQFF